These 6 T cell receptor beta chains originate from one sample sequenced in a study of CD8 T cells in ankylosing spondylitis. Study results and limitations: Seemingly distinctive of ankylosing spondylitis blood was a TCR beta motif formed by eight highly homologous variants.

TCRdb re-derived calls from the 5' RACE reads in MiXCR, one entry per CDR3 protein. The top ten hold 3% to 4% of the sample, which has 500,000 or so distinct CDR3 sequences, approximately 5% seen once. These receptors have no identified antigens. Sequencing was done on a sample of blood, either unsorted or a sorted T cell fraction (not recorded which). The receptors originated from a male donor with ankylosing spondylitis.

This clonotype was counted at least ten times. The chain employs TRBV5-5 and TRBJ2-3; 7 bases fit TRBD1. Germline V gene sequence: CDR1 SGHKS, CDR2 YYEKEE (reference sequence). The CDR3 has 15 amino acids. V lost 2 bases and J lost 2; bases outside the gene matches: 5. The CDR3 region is CASSLQGWATDTQYF. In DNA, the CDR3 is TGTGCCAGCAGCTTACAGGGGTGGGCCACAGATACGCAGTATTTT.

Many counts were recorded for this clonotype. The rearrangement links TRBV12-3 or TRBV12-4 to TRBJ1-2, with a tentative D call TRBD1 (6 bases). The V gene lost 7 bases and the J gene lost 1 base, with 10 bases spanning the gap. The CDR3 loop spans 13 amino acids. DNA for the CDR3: TGTGCCAGCAAGGGGGGGAATAACTATGGCTACACCTTC. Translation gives CASKGGNNYGYTF.

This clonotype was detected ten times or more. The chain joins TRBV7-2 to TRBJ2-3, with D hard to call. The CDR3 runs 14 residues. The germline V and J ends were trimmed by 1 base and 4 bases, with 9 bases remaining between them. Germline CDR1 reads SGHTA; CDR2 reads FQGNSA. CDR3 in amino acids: CASSLVAGSDTQYF. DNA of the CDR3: TGTGCCAGCAGCTTAGTAGCCGGCTCAGATACGCAGTATTTT. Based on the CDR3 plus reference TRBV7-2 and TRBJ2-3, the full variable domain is GAGVSQSPSNKVTEKGKDVELRCDPISGHTALYWYRQSLGQGLEFLIYFQGNSAPDKSGLPSDRFSAERTGGSVSTLTIQRTQQEDSAVYLCASSLVAGSDTQYFGPGTRLTVL.

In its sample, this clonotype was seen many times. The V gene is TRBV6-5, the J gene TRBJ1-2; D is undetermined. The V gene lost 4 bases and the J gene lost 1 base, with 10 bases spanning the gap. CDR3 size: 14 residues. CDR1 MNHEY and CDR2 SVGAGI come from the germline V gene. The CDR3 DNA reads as TGTGCCAGCAGTTTCTATGGGGTTAACTATGGCTACACCTTC. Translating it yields CASSFYGVNYGYTF.

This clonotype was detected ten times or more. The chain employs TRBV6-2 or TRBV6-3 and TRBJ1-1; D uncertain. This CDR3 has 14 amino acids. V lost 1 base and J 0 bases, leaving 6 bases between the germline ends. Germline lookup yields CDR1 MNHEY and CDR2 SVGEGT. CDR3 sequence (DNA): TGTGCCAGCAGTTACTGGAGGATGAACACTGAAGCTTTCTTT. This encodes CASSYWRMNTEAFF.

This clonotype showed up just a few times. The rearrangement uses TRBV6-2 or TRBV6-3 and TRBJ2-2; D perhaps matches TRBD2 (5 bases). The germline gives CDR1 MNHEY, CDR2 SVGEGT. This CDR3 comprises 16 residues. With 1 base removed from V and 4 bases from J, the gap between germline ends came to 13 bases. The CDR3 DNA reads TGTGCCAGCAGTTACTTTTCAGGAGGCCCCACCGGGGAGCTGTTTTTT. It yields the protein CASSYFSGGPTGELFF.